The clone carrying this T cell receptor beta chain has a count of ten or more. Its antigen is unknown. Per sample, no less than 6 micrograms of total RNA were extracted. Through a sample-barcoded 5' primer and a J-beta primer mix, a second PCR was run for about 6 to 11 cycles. TCRdb re-derived calls from the 5' RACE reads in MiXCR, one entry per CDR3 protein. The sample includes some 1.4 million distinct CDR3 sequences, around 42% of them seen just once. The data are from a study of blood T cells in healthy people across ages. V was trimmed by 9 bases and J by 3 bases, leaving 24 bases between them. CDR3 length equals 16 residues. Germline V gene sequence: CDR1 SNHLY, CDR2 FYNNEI. Study-wide findings and caveats: Observed TCR beta diversity per million T cells went down as age went up. This fall followed a roughly linear course with age. Researchers deemed the diversity estimates from one million T cells underestimates.

J is TRBJ2-7 and V is TRBV2; D uncertain. Material for sequencing was blood. The receptor was derived from a woman in her late teens or twenties in good health. In DNA form, the CDR3 reads TGTGCCAGTCTGGGCGTACTGAGAGCCCTGGGCTACGAGCAGTACTTC. Residues: CASLGVLRALGYEQYF.